This entry describes one TCR beta chain. The data belong to a study of T cell repertoires in cytomegalovirus infection. TCRdb fed the reads into MiXCR, producing one record per CDR3 protein. The data show more than 500,000 distinct CDR3 sequences, approximately 16% seen once. Sequencing was performed on CD8+ T cells from PBMCs. The clonotype comes from a human donor in good health (CMV status not recorded). Some clones in this sample may be carry-over from other donors' samples.

The CDR3 coding sequence is TGTGCCAGCAGCCCTTCTACCGGGACAGCGGGCACTGAAGCTTTCTTT. Translated: CASSPSTGTAGTEAFF. The chain combines TRBV6-5 with TRBJ1-1, with 7 nucleotides matching TRBD1. Germline CDR1 and CDR2: MNHEY and SVGAGI. This CDR3 contains 16 residues. V was clipped by 6 bases and J by 4 bases; unmatched bases: 14.